This is a list of T cell receptor beta chains from one sample in a study of OX40 agonist ivuxolimab in advanced cancers. Sequenced by immunoSEQ multiplex PCR; TCRdb stores in-frame clones only, minus some. The sample lists 77,000 or so clones; approximately 86% were seen once. The sample was CD4+ or CD8+ T cells sorted from blood, taken in a trial of the OX40 agonist ivuxolimab. The receptors stem from an adult with an advanced solid tumor such as melanoma, head and neck, liver or kidney cancer. Each CDR3 is given with its conserved first and last residue. The D gene is left open where the match is weak. The size field is filled for only some rows; it gives once, few, many or a size class.

j_call: TRBJ2-7; d_call: NA; v_call: TRBV9; clone_size: NA; cdr3_nt: TGTGCCAGCAGCCCCCGGGGCATAGCCTACGAGCAGTACTTC; cdr3_aa: CASSPRGIAYEQYF
j_call: TRBJ1-2; d_call: TRBD1; v_call: TRBV10-2; clone_size: NA; cdr3_nt: TGCGCCACCAGGGGGACACCAACCCCGGCAGCCTATGGCTACACCTTC; cdr3_aa: CATRGTPTPAAYGYTF
j_call: TRBJ1-2; d_call: NA; v_call: TRBV19; clone_size: NA; cdr3_nt: TGTGCCACTAACGGTTACAATGGCTACACCTTC; cdr3_aa: CATNGYNGYTF
j_call: TRBJ1-6; d_call: NA; v_call: TRBV28; clone_size: NA; cdr3_nt: TGTGCCAGCAGTTTATCGACCTTACAAGGTTCACCCCTCCACTTT; cdr3_aa: CASSLSTLQGSPLHF
j_call: TRBJ1-4; d_call: NA; v_call: TRBV7-9; clone_size: NA; cdr3_nt: TGTGCCAGCAGCTTATCTTTCGGCGCTAATGAAAAACTGTTTTTT; cdr3_aa: CASSLSFGANEKLFF
j_call: TRBJ2-4; d_call: NA; v_call: TRBV7-2; clone_size: NA; cdr3_nt: TGTGCCAGCAGCTTGGATCCGACCAAAAACATTCAGTACTTC; cdr3_aa: CASSLDPTKNIQYF
j_call: TRBJ2-2; d_call: TRBD1; v_call: TRBV5-4; clone_size: NA; cdr3_nt: TGTGCCAGCAGCTTGTCCGGGACAGGGGGAAACACCGGGGAGCTGTTTTTT; cdr3_aa: CASSLSGTGGNTGELFF
j_call: TRBJ1-1; d_call: NA; v_call: TRBV5-1; clone_size: NA; cdr3_nt: TGCGCCAGCAGCTTCGGGGGAAACACTGAAGCTTTCTTT; cdr3_aa: CASSFGGNTEAFF
j_call: TRBJ2-7; d_call: NA; v_call: TRBV27; clone_size: NA; cdr3_nt: TGTGCCAGCAGACCTACAGGGCGGTACGAGCAGTACTTC; cdr3_aa: CASRPTGRYEQYF
j_call: TRBJ1-1; d_call: TRBD1; v_call: TRBV11-2; clone_size: once; cdr3_nt: TGTGCCAGCAGTTTCGGGACAGGGGTAATACGGGGCACTGAAGCTTTCTTT; cdr3_aa: CASSFGTGVIRGTEAFF
j_call: TRBJ2-7; d_call: NA; v_call: TRBV28; clone_size: NA; cdr3_nt: TGTGCCAGCAGTCGCAGCGTCCACGAGCAGTACTTC; cdr3_aa: CASSRSVHEQYF
j_call: TRBJ1-2; d_call: NA; v_call: TRBV23-1; clone_size: NA; cdr3_nt: TGCGCCAGCAGTCTTTTGGGCAGACCAGATGGCTACACCTTC; cdr3_aa: CASSLLGRPDGYTF
j_call: TRBJ1-2; d_call: TRBD1; v_call: TRBV9; clone_size: few; cdr3_nt: TGTGCCAGCAGCGCCCGGGACAGGCACAACTATGGCTACACCTTC; cdr3_aa: CASSARDRHNYGYTF
j_call: TRBJ1-1; d_call: NA; v_call: TRBV21-1; clone_size: NA; cdr3_nt: TGTGCCAGCAGCAAAAGGGCAGGGAGGATAAGTGAAGCTTTCTTT; cdr3_aa: CASSKRAGRISEAFF
j_call: TRBJ2-1; d_call: NA; v_call: TRBV19; clone_size: NA; cdr3_nt: TGTGCCAGTAGTATGTCGTTGCGGGGGCTATACAATGAGCAGTTCTTC; cdr3_aa: CASSMSLRGLYNEQFF
j_call: TRBJ1-1; d_call: NA; v_call: TRBV6-4; clone_size: NA; cdr3_nt: TGTGCCAGCAGTACTCACTCGAACACTGAAGCTTTCTTT; cdr3_aa: CASSTHSNTEAFF
j_call: TRBJ1-2; d_call: TRBD1; v_call: TRBV28; clone_size: NA; cdr3_nt: TGTGCCAGCAGTACGGACAGGGGCCTCTATGGCTACACCTTC; cdr3_aa: CASSTDRGLYGYTF
j_call: TRBJ2-2; d_call: TRBD1; v_call: TRBV19; clone_size: few; cdr3_nt: TGTGCCAGTAGTGCCCGGACAGGGTTCACCGGGGAGCTGTTTTTT; cdr3_aa: CASSARTGFTGELFF
j_call: TRBJ2-7; d_call: NA; v_call: TRBV14; clone_size: NA; cdr3_nt: TGTGCCAGCAGCCAAGTACAGGGTCTAGGCGAGCAGTACTTC; cdr3_aa: CASSQVQGLGEQYF
j_call: TRBJ2-5; d_call: NA; v_call: TRBV2; clone_size: NA; cdr3_nt: TGTGCCAGCAGTGAAGCTACATTAGCAGGAGAGACCCAGTACTTC; cdr3_aa: CASSEATLAGETQYF
j_call: TRBJ2-3; d_call: TRBD1; v_call: TRBV7-6; clone_size: NA; cdr3_nt: TGTGCCAGCAGCTTAGGGTCTGGACAGGGGGGAATAGATACGCAGTATTTT; cdr3_aa: CASSLGSGQGGIDTQYF
j_call: TRBJ2-5; d_call: NA; v_call: TRBV29-1; clone_size: few; cdr3_nt: TGCAGCGTTGCGGGGGAGACCCAGTACTTC; cdr3_aa: CSVAGETQYF
j_call: TRBJ1-2; d_call: TRBD1; v_call: TRBV19; clone_size: NA; cdr3_nt: TGTGCCAGTAGAAGGACAGGGGAAAACTATGGCTACACCTTC; cdr3_aa: CASRRTGENYGYTF
j_call: TRBJ1-6; d_call: TRBD1; v_call: TRBV28; clone_size: NA; cdr3_nt: TGTGCCTCCCAGACCGGGACAGCCCCTTCTAATTCACCCCTCCACTTT; cdr3_aa: CASQTGTAPSNSPLHF
j_call: TRBJ2-1; d_call: NA; v_call: TRBV7-9; clone_size: NA; cdr3_nt: TGTGCCAGCAGCTTAGCGGGGGGGCAGGTCCATGAGCAGTTCTTC; cdr3_aa: CASSLAGGQVHEQFF
j_call: TRBJ2-5; d_call: NA; v_call: TRBV5-4; clone_size: NA; cdr3_nt: TGTGCCAGCAGCCAAGGGGGGGCGCAAGAGACCCAGTACTTC; cdr3_aa: CASSQGGAQETQYF
j_call: TRBJ2-7; d_call: TRBD2; v_call: TRBV28; clone_size: NA; cdr3_nt: TGTGCCAGCAGGCGACTAGCGGGGACTACCTACGAGCAGTACTTC; cdr3_aa: CASRRLAGTTYEQYF
j_call: TRBJ1-1; d_call: TRBD1; v_call: TRBV19; clone_size: NA; cdr3_nt: TGTGCCAGTAGTGCGGACAGGGCAGTAACTGAAGCTTTCTTT; cdr3_aa: CASSADRAVTEAFF
j_call: TRBJ2-2; d_call: NA; v_call: TRBV19; clone_size: NA; cdr3_nt: TGTGCCAGTACCCGGGACCCGGACCGATCCACCGGGGAGCTGTTTTTT; cdr3_aa: CASTRDPDRSTGELFF
j_call: TRBJ2-7; d_call: NA; v_call: TRBV5-6; clone_size: NA; cdr3_nt: TGTGCCAGCAGCACCGACTGGAGGAGGGGCTACGAGCAGTACTTC; cdr3_aa: CASSTDWRRGYEQYF
j_call: TRBJ1-1; d_call: NA; v_call: TRBV29-1; clone_size: NA; cdr3_nt: TGCAGCGTTTTACAGGGCGCGAACACTGAAGCTTTCTTT; cdr3_aa: CSVLQGANTEAFF
j_call: TRBJ1-1; d_call: NA; v_call: TRBV9; clone_size: NA; cdr3_nt: TGTGCCAGCAAAAGTGGCTTGGACACTGAAGCTTTCTTT; cdr3_aa: CASKSGLDTEAFF
j_call: TRBJ1-1; d_call: NA; v_call: TRBV30; clone_size: NA; cdr3_nt: TGTGCCTGGAGTAACAAGGCGGGAACCACTGAAGCTTTCTTT; cdr3_aa: CAWSNKAGTTEAFF
j_call: TRBJ2-7; d_call: NA; v_call: TRBV5-1; clone_size: NA; cdr3_nt: TGCGCCAGCAGCCCAGCCCCGGGACACCTCTACGAGCAGTACTTC; cdr3_aa: CASSPAPGHLYEQYF
j_call: TRBJ2-2; d_call: NA; v_call: TRBV7-2; clone_size: NA; cdr3_nt: TGTGCCAGCAGCAGATCCGGGACGTGGGAGCTGTTTTTT; cdr3_aa: CASSRSGTWELFF
j_call: TRBJ2-2; d_call: NA; v_call: TRBV15; clone_size: NA; cdr3_nt: TGTGCCACCAGCAGAGGAGCTAGTGGGGTTGAGAGGGAGCTGTTTTTT; cdr3_aa: CATSRGASGVERELFF
j_call: TRBJ1-2; d_call: TRBD1; v_call: TRBV4-2; clone_size: few; cdr3_nt: TGTGCCAGCAGCCAGGACACAGGGGGCGCGTCCTATGGCTACACCTTC; cdr3_aa: CASSQDTGGASYGYTF
j_call: TRBJ2-3; d_call: TRBD2; v_call: TRBV28; clone_size: NA; cdr3_nt: TGTGCCAGCAGCCCACCCGAAGCGGGGAACACAGATACGCAGTATTTT; cdr3_aa: CASSPPEAGNTDTQYF
j_call: TRBJ2-3; d_call: NA; v_call: TRBV5-1; clone_size: NA; cdr3_nt: TGCGCCAGCAGCTATCCCCGACAGGCCGGTACGCAGTATTTT; cdr3_aa: CASSYPRQAGTQYF
j_call: TRBJ2-5; d_call: NA; v_call: TRBV11-2; clone_size: NA; cdr3_nt: TGTGCCAGCAGCTTAGTCGACCGGCTAGAGCTTCAGACCCAGTACTTC; cdr3_aa: CASSLVDRLELQTQYF
j_call: TRBJ1-2; d_call: NA; v_call: TRBV7-3; clone_size: NA; cdr3_nt: TGTGCCAGCAGCTCCTCGCAAGGGGCGCATGGCTACACCTTC; cdr3_aa: CASSSSQGAHGYTF